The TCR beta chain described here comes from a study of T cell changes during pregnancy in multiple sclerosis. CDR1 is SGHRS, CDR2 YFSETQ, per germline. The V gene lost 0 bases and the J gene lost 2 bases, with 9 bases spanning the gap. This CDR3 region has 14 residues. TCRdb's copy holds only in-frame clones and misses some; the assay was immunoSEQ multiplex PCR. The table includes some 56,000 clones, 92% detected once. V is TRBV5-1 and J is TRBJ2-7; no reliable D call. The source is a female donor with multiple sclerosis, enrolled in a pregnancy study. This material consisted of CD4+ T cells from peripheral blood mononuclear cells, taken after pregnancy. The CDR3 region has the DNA TGCGCCAGCAGCTTGGCCGAACAGCCCTACGAGCAGTACTTC. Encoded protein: CASSLAEQPYEQYF.